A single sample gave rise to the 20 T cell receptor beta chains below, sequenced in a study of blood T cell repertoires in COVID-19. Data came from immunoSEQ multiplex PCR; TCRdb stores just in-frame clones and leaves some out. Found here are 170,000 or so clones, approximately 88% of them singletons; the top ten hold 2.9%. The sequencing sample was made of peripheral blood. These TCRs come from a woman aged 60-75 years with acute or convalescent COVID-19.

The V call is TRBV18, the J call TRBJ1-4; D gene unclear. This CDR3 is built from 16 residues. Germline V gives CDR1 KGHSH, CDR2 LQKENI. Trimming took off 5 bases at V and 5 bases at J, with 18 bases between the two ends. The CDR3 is CASSSSRGSRNEKLFF. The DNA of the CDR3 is TGTGCCAGCTCATCCTCGCGAGGCAGCAGAAATGAAAAACTGTTTTTT.

The CDR3 nucleotides read TGTGCCAGCAGGGACACCCTGGCGGTGGGACAGTACTTC. Translation gives CASRDTLAVGQYF. The chain couples TRBV6-5 to TRBJ2-7, with D possibly being TRBD1 (5 bases). CDR1 and CDR2 from the germline V gene are MNHEY and SVGAGI. The CDR3 has 13 amino acids. With 6 bases removed from V and 10 bases from J, the gap between germline ends came to 19 bases.

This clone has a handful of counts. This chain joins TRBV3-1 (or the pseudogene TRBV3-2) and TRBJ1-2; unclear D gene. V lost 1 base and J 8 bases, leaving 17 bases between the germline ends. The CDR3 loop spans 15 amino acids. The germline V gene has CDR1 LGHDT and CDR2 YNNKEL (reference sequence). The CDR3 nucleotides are TGTGCCAGCAGCCAAGTGCCAGGAGGGTCTGGGGGCTACACCTTC. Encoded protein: CASSQVPGGSGGYTF.

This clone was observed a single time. This CDR3 is CASSPGLALDEQFF. CDR3 coding DNA: TGTGCCAGCAGCCCCGGACTAGCATTGGATGAGCAGTTCTTC. V is TRBV27 and J is TRBJ2-1; 8 bases map to TRBD2. This CDR3 contains 14 residues. The J segment lost 8 bases and the V segment lost 6 bases, leaving 9 bases of the junction unmatched. Looked up from germline, CDR1 is MNHEY and CDR2 is SMNVEV (reference sequence).

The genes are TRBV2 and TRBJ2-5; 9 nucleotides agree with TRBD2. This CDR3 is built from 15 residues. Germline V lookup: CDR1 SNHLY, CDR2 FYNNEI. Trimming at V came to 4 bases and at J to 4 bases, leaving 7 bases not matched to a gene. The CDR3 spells CASSGPSGASETQYF. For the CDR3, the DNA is TGTGCCAGCAGTGGGCCTAGCGGGGCCTCAGAGACCCAGTACTTC.

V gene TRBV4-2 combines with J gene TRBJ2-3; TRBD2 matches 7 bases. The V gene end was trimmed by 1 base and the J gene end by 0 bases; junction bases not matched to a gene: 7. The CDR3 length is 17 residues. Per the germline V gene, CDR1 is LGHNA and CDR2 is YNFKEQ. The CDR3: CASSQVGVRGSTDTQYF. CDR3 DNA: TGTGCCAGCAGCCAAGTCGGGGTGCGGGGGAGCACAGATACGCAGTATTTT.

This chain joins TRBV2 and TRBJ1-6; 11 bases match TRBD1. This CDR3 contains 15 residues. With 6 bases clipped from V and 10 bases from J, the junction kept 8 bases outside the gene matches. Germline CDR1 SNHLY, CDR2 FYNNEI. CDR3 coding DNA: TGTGCCAGCAGAGTCCCGGGGGACAGGGGGTCACCCCTCCACTTT. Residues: CASRVPGDRGSPLHF.

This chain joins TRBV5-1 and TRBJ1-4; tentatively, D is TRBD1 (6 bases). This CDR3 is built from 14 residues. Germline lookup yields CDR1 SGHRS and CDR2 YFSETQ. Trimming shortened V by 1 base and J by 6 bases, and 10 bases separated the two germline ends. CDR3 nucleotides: TGCGCCAGCAGCTTGAGAGCAGGGGATGAAAAACTGTTTTTT. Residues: CASSLRAGDEKLFF.

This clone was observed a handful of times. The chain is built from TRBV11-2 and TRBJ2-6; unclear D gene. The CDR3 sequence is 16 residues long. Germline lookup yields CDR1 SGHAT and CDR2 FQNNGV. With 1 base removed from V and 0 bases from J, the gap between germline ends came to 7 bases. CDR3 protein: CASSLAQSSGANVLTF. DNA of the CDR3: TGTGCCAGCAGCTTAGCACAGAGCTCTGGGGCCAACGTCCTGACTTTC.

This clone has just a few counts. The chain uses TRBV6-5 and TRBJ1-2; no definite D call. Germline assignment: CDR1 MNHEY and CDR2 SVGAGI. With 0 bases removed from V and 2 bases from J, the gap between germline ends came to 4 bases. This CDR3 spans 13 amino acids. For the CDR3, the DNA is TGTGCCAGCAGTTACTCGGGCAACTATGGCTACACCTTC. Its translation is CASSYSGNYGYTF.

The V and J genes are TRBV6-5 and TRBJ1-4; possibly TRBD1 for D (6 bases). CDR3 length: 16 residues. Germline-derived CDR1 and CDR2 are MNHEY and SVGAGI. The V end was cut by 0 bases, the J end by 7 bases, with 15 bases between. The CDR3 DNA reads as TGTGCCAGCAGTTACTCGGGGGCCTCGGCGGTTGAAAAACTGTTTTTT. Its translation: CASSYSGASAVEKLFF.

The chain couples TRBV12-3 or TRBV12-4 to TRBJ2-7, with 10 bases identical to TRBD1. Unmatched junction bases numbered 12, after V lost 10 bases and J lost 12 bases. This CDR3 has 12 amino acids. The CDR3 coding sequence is TGTGCCACCTCCCCGGACAGGGGGAAATCGTACTTC. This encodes CATSPDRGKSYF.

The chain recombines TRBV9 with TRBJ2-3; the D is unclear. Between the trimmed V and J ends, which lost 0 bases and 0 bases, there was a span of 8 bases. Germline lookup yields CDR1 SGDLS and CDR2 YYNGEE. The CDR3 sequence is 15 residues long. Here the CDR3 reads CASSVDSYSTDTQYF. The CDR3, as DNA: TGTGCCAGCAGCGTAGACAGCTATAGCACAGATACGCAGTATTTT.

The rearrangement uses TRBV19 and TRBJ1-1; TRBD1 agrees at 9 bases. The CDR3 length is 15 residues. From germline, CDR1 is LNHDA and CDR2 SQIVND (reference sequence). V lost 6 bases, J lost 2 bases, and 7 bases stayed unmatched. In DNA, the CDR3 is TGTGCCAGTAGGGCCCGGGGACAGGGTAACACTGAAGCTTTCTTT. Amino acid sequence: CASRARGQGNTEAFF.

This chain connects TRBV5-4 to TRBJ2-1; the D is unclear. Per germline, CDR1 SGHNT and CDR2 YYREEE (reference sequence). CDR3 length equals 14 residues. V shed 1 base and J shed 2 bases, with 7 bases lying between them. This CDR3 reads CASSLTATYNEQFF. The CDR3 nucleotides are TGTGCCAGCAGCTTGACAGCCACCTACAATGAGCAGTTCTTC.

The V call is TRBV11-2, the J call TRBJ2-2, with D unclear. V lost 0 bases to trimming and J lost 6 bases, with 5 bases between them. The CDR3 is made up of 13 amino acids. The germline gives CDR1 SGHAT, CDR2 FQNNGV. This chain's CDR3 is CASSLEGAGELFF. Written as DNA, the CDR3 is TGTGCCAGCAGCTTAGAGGGCGCCGGGGAGCTGTTTTTT.

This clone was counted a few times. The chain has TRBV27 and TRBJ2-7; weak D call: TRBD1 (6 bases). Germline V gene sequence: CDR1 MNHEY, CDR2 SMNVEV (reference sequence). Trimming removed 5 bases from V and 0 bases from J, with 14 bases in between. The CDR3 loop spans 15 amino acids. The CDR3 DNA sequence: TGTGCCAGCAGTACGACAACAGGGAGCTCCTACGAGCAGTACTTC. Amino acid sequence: CASSTTTGSSYEQYF.

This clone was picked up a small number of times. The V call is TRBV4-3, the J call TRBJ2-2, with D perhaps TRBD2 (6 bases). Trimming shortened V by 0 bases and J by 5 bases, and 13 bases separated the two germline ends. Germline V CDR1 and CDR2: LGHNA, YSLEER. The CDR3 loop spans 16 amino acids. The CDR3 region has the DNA TGCGCCAGCAGCCAAGATGGGGTGCGGGGAACCGGGGAGCTGTTTTTT. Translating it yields CASSQDGVRGTGELFF.

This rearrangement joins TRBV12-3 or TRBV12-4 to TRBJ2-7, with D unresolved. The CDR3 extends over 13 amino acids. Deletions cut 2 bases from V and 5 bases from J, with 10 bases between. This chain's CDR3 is CASSLNEHHEQYF. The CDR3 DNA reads TGTGCCAGCAGTTTAAACGAGCATCACGAGCAGTACTTC.

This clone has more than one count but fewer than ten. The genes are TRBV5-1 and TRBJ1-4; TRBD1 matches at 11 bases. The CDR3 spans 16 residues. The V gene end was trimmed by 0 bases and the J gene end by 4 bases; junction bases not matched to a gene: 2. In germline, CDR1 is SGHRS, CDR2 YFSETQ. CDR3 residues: CASSLAGTGGNEKLFF. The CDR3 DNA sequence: TGCGCCAGCAGCTTGGCGGGGACAGGGGGTAATGAAAAACTGTTTTTT. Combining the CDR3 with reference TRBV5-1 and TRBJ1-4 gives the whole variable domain KAGVTQTPRYLIKTRGQQVTLSCSPISGHRSVSWYQQTPGQGLQFLFEYFSETQRNKGNFPGRFSGRQFSNSRSEMNVSTLELGDSALYLCASSLAGTGGNEKLFFGSGTQLSVL.